The 14 T cell receptor beta chains given below trace back to one sample, sequenced in a study of blood T cell repertoires in COVID-19. TCRdb keeps only in-frame clones here, not all; method: immunoSEQ multiplex PCR. The top ten clones hold approximately 9.9% of a sample with 160,000 or so clones, around 85% of them seen once. The material sequenced was peripheral blood. These receptors were collected from a man aged 55 to 70 with active or convalescent COVID-19.

The chain uses TRBV11-2 and TRBJ2-3; 12 bases fit TRBD2. The CDR3 runs 17 residues. The junction had 11 bases not matched to a gene; V was cut back by 5 bases and J by 5 bases. The germline CDR1 and CDR2 sequences are SGHAT and FQNNGV. The CDR3 DNA follows: TGTGCCAGCAGCCCTAGCGGGAGGGCCGGTGTGAGAGATACGCAGTATTTT. Translating gives CASSPSGRAGVRDTQYF.

The CDR3 bases are TGTGCCAGCAGCTTTGGGCAGTCCCAAGCTTTCTTT. Translation gives CASSFGQSQAFF. The gene calls are TRBV11-3 and TRBJ1-1, with unresolved D. This CDR3 is built from 12 residues. Trimming took off 3 bases at V and 9 bases at J, with 11 bases between the two ends. Germline CDR1 and CDR2: SGHNT and YENEEA.

The chain employs TRBV24-1 and TRBJ1-2; D uncertain. In germline, CDR1 is KGHDR, CDR2 SFDVKD. The CDR3 extends over 13 amino acids. Trimming cost V 2 bases and J 3 bases, with 6 bases left between them. Here the CDR3 reads CATSDSTDYGYTF. CDR3 bases: TGTGCCACCAGTGATTCAACAGACTATGGCTACACCTTC.

This chain links TRBV3-1 (or the pseudogene TRBV3-2) with TRBJ2-5; tentative D call: TRBD2 (6 bases). CDR1 and CDR2 (germline): LGHDT, YNNKEL (reference sequence). The CDR3 spans 13 residues. Between the trimmed V and J ends, which lost 2 bases and 4 bases, there was a span of 8 bases. The CDR3 reads CASSQRRAETQYF. The CDR3 DNA sequence: TGTGCCAGCAGCCAAAGGAGGGCAGAGACCCAGTACTTC.

The chain joins TRBV5-8 to TRBJ1-1; perhaps TRBD1 as D (5 bases). V was clipped by 4 bases and J by 0 bases, with 13 bases between them. This CDR3 has 15 amino acids. From germline, CDR1 is SGHTS and CDR2 YDEGEE. CDR3 residues: CASSPTSRVNTEAFF. The CDR3 coding sequence is TGTGCCAGCAGCCCAACCAGCAGGGTGAACACTGAAGCTTTCTTT.

J is TRBJ2-2 and V is TRBV5-6; D is unresolved. The germline V gene has CDR1 SGHDT and CDR2 YYEEEE. CDR3 length equals 17 residues. Trimming took off 3 bases at V and 3 bases at J, with 18 bases between the two ends. CDR3 loop: CASSWALTASDTGELFF. In DNA form, the CDR3 reads TGTGCCAGCAGCTGGGCCCTGACGGCCTCAGACACCGGGGAGCTGTTTTTT.

This clone turned up a few times. The genes are TRBV7-9 and TRBJ2-3; D perhaps matches TRBD2 (5 bases). The germline V and J ends were trimmed by 6 bases and 6 bases, with 19 bases remaining between them. CDR1 and CDR2 (germline): SEHNR, FQNEAQ (reference sequence). This CDR3 is 15 amino acids long. For the CDR3, the DNA is TGTGCCAGCAGTCCCCCAAGGTCTTGGAGGGATACGCAGTATTTT. This translates into CASSPPRSWRDTQYF.

The V and J genes are TRBV7-9 and TRBJ1-4, with D possibly TRBD1 on 6 matching bases. CDR3 size: 14 residues. Germline lookup yields CDR1 SEHNR and CDR2 FQNEAQ (reference sequence). V lost 5 bases to trimming and J lost 6 bases, with 13 bases between them. The CDR3 DNA follows: TGTGCCAGCAGCACACGGGGGGGCGATGAAAAACTGTTTTTT. It translates to CASSTRGGDEKLFF.

This chain uses TRBV5-1 with TRBJ2-5; D may be TRBD1 (6 bases). Trimming pared 4 bases from V and 3 bases from J, leaving 10 bases between. The CDR3 extends over 13 amino acids. The germline gives CDR1 SGHRS, CDR2 YFSETQ. CDR3: CASSTPGEETQYF. CDR3 DNA: TGCGCCAGCAGCACCCCAGGGGAAGAGACCCAGTACTTC.

In DNA form, the CDR3 reads TGTGCCAGCAGTCCCTGGGGGGTTTATGGCTACACCTTC. Amino acid sequence: CASSPWGVYGYTF. This sequence joins TRBV28 and TRBJ1-2; a possible D gene is TRBD1 (5 bases). The V end was cut by 5 bases, the J end by 5 bases, with 12 bases between. Germline V CDR1 and CDR2: MDHEN, SYDVKM. The CDR3 is 13 amino acids.

The chain has TRBV19 and TRBJ2-2, with TRBD2 identical over 12 bases. V lost 0 bases and J lost 1; bases outside the gene matches: 9. The CDR3 consists of 20 residues. Germline CDR1 and CDR2: LNHDA and SQIVND (reference sequence). The CDR3 nucleotides read TGTGCCAGTAGTATAGATGTTTTGACTAGCGGGGGCATGAACACCGGGGAGCTGTTTTTT. This gives the protein CASSIDVLTSGGMNTGELFF.

There are a few counts of this clone. This chain links TRBV28 with TRBJ1-2; a possible D gene is TRBD1 (6 bases). From germline, CDR1 is MDHEN and CDR2 SYDVKM. The CDR3 covers 15 residues. Trimming pared 5 bases from V and 4 bases from J, leaving 17 bases between. The CDR3 nucleotides read TGTGCCAGCAGTAGCCCGCCCGGGACAAGCTATGGCTACACCTTC. It yields the protein CASSSPPGTSYGYTF.

The chain employs TRBV28 and TRBJ2-1; TRBD2 might be the D (5 bases). The CDR3 consists of 13 residues. Germline V gene data show CDR1 as MDHEN and CDR2 as SYDVKM. V lost 10 bases, J lost 5 bases, and 15 bases lay in between. The CDR3: CATALLADNEQFF. DNA for the CDR3: TGTGCCACCGCCCTGCTAGCTGACAATGAGCAGTTCTTC.

The CDR3 loop reads CATSRAGGAVYTEAFF. The CDR3 DNA follows: TGTGCCACCAGCAGGGCAGGGGGCGCGGTGTACACTGAAGCTTTCTTT. The rearrangement joins TRBV15 to TRBJ1-1, with 8 bases fitting TRBD1. CDR1 and CDR2 (germline): LNHNV, YYDKDF (reference sequence). CDR3 length: 16 residues. Trimming removed 3 bases from V and 3 bases from J; junction bases left unmatched: 9.